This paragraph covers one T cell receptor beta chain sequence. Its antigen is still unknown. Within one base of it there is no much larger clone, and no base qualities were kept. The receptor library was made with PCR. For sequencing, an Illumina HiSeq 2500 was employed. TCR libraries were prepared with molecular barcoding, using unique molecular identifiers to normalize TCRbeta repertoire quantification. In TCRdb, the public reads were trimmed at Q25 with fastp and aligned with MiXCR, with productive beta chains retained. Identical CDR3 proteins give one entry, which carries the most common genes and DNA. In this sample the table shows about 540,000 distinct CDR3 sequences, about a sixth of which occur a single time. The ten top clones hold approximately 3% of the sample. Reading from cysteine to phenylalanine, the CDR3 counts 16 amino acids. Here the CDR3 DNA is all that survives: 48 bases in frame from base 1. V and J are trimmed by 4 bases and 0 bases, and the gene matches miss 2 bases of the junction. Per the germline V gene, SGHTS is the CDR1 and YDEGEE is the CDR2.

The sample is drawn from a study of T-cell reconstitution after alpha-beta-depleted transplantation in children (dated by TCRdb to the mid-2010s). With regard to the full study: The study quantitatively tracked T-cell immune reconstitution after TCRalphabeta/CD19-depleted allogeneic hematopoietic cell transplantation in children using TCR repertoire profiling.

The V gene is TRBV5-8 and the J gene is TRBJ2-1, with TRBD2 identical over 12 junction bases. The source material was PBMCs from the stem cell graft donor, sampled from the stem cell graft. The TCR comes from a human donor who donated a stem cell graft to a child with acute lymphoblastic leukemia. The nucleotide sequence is TGTGCCAGCAGCATGACTAGCGGGGGCTCCTACAATGAGCAGTTCTTC. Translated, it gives CASSMTSGGSYNEQFF.